The 23 T cell receptor beta chains below come from one sample, sequenced in a study of blood T cell repertoires in COVID-19. Sequencing was performed with immunoSEQ multiplex PCR; in TCRdb, only in-frame clones are kept and a portion is missing. The table has 320,000 or so clones, roughly 87% seen once. Specimen: PBMCs or T cells enriched from blood (not recorded which). The receptors here all came from a woman between 25 and 40 years old who had recovered from COVID-19.

This chain links TRBV7-2 with TRBJ1-1; TRBD1 agrees at 7 bases. The CDR3 runs 16 residues. Germline V gives CDR1 SGHTA, CDR2 FQGNSA. V lost 3 bases to trimming and J lost 3 bases; unmatched junction nucleotides: 10. CDR3 region: CASSLVRGVWDTEAFF. The DNA of the CDR3 is TGTGCCAGCAGCTTGGTCAGGGGGGTATGGGACACTGAAGCTTTCTTT.

This clone came up a few times. The chain recombines TRBV30 with TRBJ1-1; D not certain. This CDR3 has 13 amino acids. V lost 3 bases to trimming and J lost 0 bases, with 8 bases between them. Germline CDR1 reads GTSNPN; CDR2 reads SVGIG (reference sequence). CDR3 sequence: CAWSAALNTEAFF. CDR3 coding DNA: TGTGCCTGGAGCGCGGCTCTGAACACTGAAGCTTTCTTT.

This clone was detected a few times. The V and J genes are TRBV4-1 and TRBJ2-1; a weak D match, TRBD2 (7 bases). The CDR3 loop spans 16 amino acids. Looked up from germline, CDR1 is MGHRA and CDR2 is YSYEKL. V dropped 6 bases and J dropped 3 bases, with 18 bases sitting between them. This chain's CDR3 is CASREGTGGLYNEQFF. The CDR3 DNA sequence: TGCGCCAGCAGGGAGGGGACGGGGGGCCTCTACAATGAGCAGTTCTTC.

V gene TRBV11-3 combines with J gene TRBJ2-7, with 12 bases identical to TRBD1. The J segment lost 5 bases and the V segment lost 3 bases, leaving 5 bases of the junction unmatched. Per germline, CDR1 SGHNT and CDR2 YENEEA. The CDR3 covers 15 residues. CDR3 region: CASSLGDRGPDEQYF. Written as DNA, the CDR3 is TGTGCCAGCAGCTTGGGGGACAGGGGGCCTGACGAGCAGTACTTC. The variable domain in full, with the rest retrieved from reference TRBV11-3 and TRBJ2-7, is EAGVVQSPRYKIIEKKQPVAFWCNPISGHNTLYWYLQNLGQGPELLIRYENEEAVDDSQLPKDRFSAERLKGVDSTLKIQPAELGDSAVYLCASSLGDRGPDEQYFGPGTRLTVT.

This clone showed up just once. The rearrangement links TRBV3-1 (or the pseudogene TRBV3-2) to TRBJ1-1; D perhaps matches TRBD1 (6 bases). From germline, CDR1 is LGHDT and CDR2 YNNKEL (reference sequence). The CDR3 extends over 15 amino acids. Deletions cut 1 base from V and 3 bases from J, with 12 bases between. CDR3 coding DNA: TGTGCCAGCAGCCAAGGACGGACAGCCTACACTGAAGCTTTCTTT. Protein sequence: CASSQGRTAYTEAFF.

CDR3 sequence reads: CASRFGTDNSPLHF. The DNA of the CDR3 is TGTGCCAGCAGGTTCGGGACAGATAATTCACCCCTCCACTTT. The gene calls are TRBV7-8 and TRBJ1-6, with 7 bases identical to TRBD1. Germline V CDR1 and CDR2: SGHVS, FQNEAQ. V shed 6 bases and J 5 bases; nucleotides not matched to a gene: 4. The CDR3 runs to 14 residues.

The chain has TRBV20-1 and TRBJ1-6, with 7 bases matching TRBD1. Germline V lookup: CDR1 DFQATT, CDR2 SNEGSKA (reference sequence). CDR3 length: 11 residues. Germline trimming cut 6 bases from V and 14 bases from J; bases unmatched to any gene: 7. The CDR3 coding sequence is TGCAGTGCCGGGACAGAGTTTGCCCTCCACTTT. It yields the protein CSAGTEFALHF.

V and J are TRBV6-5 and TRBJ1-5; 7 bases map to TRBD1. The germline V gene encodes CDR1 MNHEY and CDR2 SVGAGI. After removal of 4 bases from V and 5 bases from J, the junction contained 8 bases not matched to a gene. CDR3 length: 15 amino acids. This CDR3 reads CASSFPTGSDQPQHF. CDR3 sequence (DNA): TGTGCCAGCAGTTTCCCGACAGGGTCGGATCAGCCCCAGCATTTT.

V and J are TRBV24-1 and TRBJ2-3; TRBD1 aligns across 7 bases. CDR3 length equals 13 residues. The V gene's germline CDR1 is KGHDR and CDR2 SFDVKD. V lost 12 bases and J lost 2; bases outside the gene matches: 7. The CDR3, as DNA: TGTGCCGCCTGGGACAGTGTCACAGATACGCAGTATTTT. It is translated as CAAWDSVTDTQYF.

J is TRBJ2-1 and V is TRBV18, with TRBD1 identical over 9 bases. The CDR3 has 19 amino acids. Trimming at V came to 0 bases and at J to 6 bases, leaving 15 bases not matched to a gene. CDR1 is KGHSH and CDR2 is LQKENI in the germline V gene. The CDR3 region has the DNA TGTGCCAGCTCACCACCTTACAAGGACAGGGGCTTACTATTCAATGAGCAGTTCTTC. It is translated as CASSPPYKDRGLLFNEQFF. Complete variable domain (other parts from reference TRBV18 and TRBJ2-1): NAGVMQNPRHLVRRRGQEARLRCSPMKGHSHVYWYRQLPEEGLKFMVYLQKENIIDESGMPKERFSAEFPKEGPSILRIQQVVRGDSAAYFCASSPPYKDRGLLFNEQFFGPGTRLTVL.

This clone has only one observation. The chain links TRBV4-1 to TRBJ2-5; possibly TRBD2 for D (5 bases). V lost 0 bases, J lost 2 bases, and 10 bases lay in between. CDR3 length equals 15 residues. Per the germline V gene, CDR1 is MGHRA and CDR2 is YSYEKL. CDR3 region: CASSQDGGFQETQYF. The CDR3 DNA follows: TGCGCCAGCAGCCAAGATGGAGGATTTCAAGAGACCCAGTACTTC.

This sequence joins TRBV27 and TRBJ2-2, with D maybe TRBD1 (6 bases). Germline CDR1 and CDR2: MNHEY and SMNVEV (reference sequence). This CDR3 is 14 amino acids long. Trimming took 3 bases from V and 6 from J, leaving 11 bases between them. The CDR3 is CASSFGDNAGELFF. For the CDR3, the DNA is TGTGCCAGCAGTTTCGGGGACAACGCCGGGGAGCTGTTTTTT.

The V call is TRBV28, the J call TRBJ1-2; 9 nucleotides line up with TRBD1. V dropped 6 bases and J dropped 3; count of bases not matched to a gene: 8. In germline, CDR1 is MDHEN, CDR2 SYDVKM. The CDR3 is made up of 15 amino acids. CDR3 sequence (DNA): TGTGCCAGCAGATTCCGGGACAGGGACTACTATGGCTACACCTTC. Its protein is CASRFRDRDYYGYTF.

The CDR3 region has the DNA TGTGCCAGCAGTCCCAGGGTTGGCTACACCTTC. This gives the protein CASSPRVGYTF. The chain has TRBV12-3 or TRBV12-4 and TRBJ1-2; possibly TRBD1 for D (5 bases). Deletions cut 5 bases from V and 7 bases from J, with 8 bases between. The CDR3 spans 11 residues.

The rearrangement links TRBV23-1 to TRBJ1-1; 7 bases map to TRBD1. TRBV23-1 is placed among ORFs of uncertain function. V lost 0 bases to trimming and J lost 0 bases; unmatched junction nucleotides: 1. This CDR3 is built from 15 residues. CDR3 bases: TGCGCCAGCAGTCAATCACAGGGGTTGAACACTGAAGCTTTCTTT. This sequence encodes CASSQSQGLNTEAFF.

On this clone: Other DNA sequences in this specimen translate into the identical CDR3. V and J are TRBV18 and TRBJ2-2; weak D call: TRBD1 (6 bases). Germline-derived CDR1 and CDR2 are KGHSH and LQKENI. The CDR3 is 13 residues long. Trimming shortened V by 2 bases and J by 6 bases, and 7 bases separated the two germline ends. CDR3 protein: CASSPRQAGELFF. DNA for the CDR3: TGTGCCAGCTCACCAAGACAGGCCGGGGAGCTGTTTTTT.

V gene TRBV16 combines with J gene TRBJ1-5; 8 bases map to TRBD1. Trimming took 3 bases from V and 5 from J; bases not matched to a gene: 3. There are 14 residues in the CDR3. Germline V gives CDR1 KGHSY, CDR2 FQNENV. CDR3: CASSHGTGYQPQHF. CDR3 nucleotides: TGTGCCAGCAGCCACGGGACAGGTTATCAGCCCCAGCATTTT. Using reference TRBV16 and TRBJ1-5 for the parts outside the CDR3, the full variable domain is GEEVAQTPKHLVRGEGQKAKLYCAPIKGHSYVFWYQQVLKNEFKFLISFQNENVFDETGMPKERFSAKCLPNSPCSLEIQATKLEDSAVYFCASSHGTGYQPQHFGDGTRLSIL.

This sequence joins TRBV5-1 and TRBJ2-7, with 8 bases matching TRBD2. The CDR3 extends over 15 amino acids. V trimming: 0 bases; J trimming: 1 base; junction bases outside the gene matches: 3. CDR1 SGHRS and CDR2 YFSETQ come from the germline V gene. This CDR3 reads CASSLAGGRSYEQYF. The CDR3 region has the DNA TGCGCCAGCAGCTTGGCGGGGGGGAGATCCTACGAGCAGTACTTC.

The chain has TRBV10-3 and TRBJ2-1; 7 bases line up with TRBD2. Germline assignment: CDR1 ENHRY and CDR2 SYGVKD. Losses at the gene ends were 2 bases for V and 8 bases for J; bases not matched to a gene: 6. This CDR3 contains 14 residues. The CDR3 coding sequence is TGTGCCATCAGTGAGGAATCCCGGGGGGATGAGCAGTTCTTC. Its translation is CAISEESRGDEQFF.

This chain uses TRBV6-4 with TRBJ2-3, with TRBD2 matching over 8 bases. CDR3 length: 17 residues. The J segment lost 2 bases and the V segment lost 2 bases, leaving 9 bases of the junction unmatched. Germline CDR1 and CDR2: MRHNA and SNTAGT. This CDR3 reads CASSDDWIAGNTDTQYF. In DNA, the CDR3 is TGTGCCAGCAGTGACGATTGGATAGCGGGGAACACAGATACGCAGTATTTT.

The rearrangement joins TRBV10-3 to TRBJ1-3, with TRBD1 identical over 7 bases. V dropped 4 bases and J dropped 3; count of bases not matched to a gene: 9. CDR1 and CDR2 from the germline V gene are ENHRY and SYGVKD. This CDR3 has 16 residues. CDR3 protein: CAISGQLQGSGNTIYF. In DNA form, the CDR3 reads TGTGCCATCAGTGGCCAACTACAGGGGAGTGGAAACACCATATATTTT.

This rearrangement joins TRBV7-8 to TRBJ2-2, with 7 bases that match TRBD1. Germline CDR1 is SGHVS and CDR2 is FQNEAQ. V shed 1 base, J shed 5 bases, and the junction held 4 bases outside the gene matches. This CDR3 is 15 amino acids long. The CDR3 DNA sequence: TGTGCCAGCAGCTTAGAGGGGGCTAGGACCGGGGAGCTGTTTTTT. It encodes CASSLEGARTGELFF.

The chain couples TRBV5-6 to TRBJ1-6; D unclear. V lost 3 bases and J 0 bases, leaving 10 bases between the germline ends. In germline, CDR1 is SGHDT, CDR2 YYEEEE. The CDR3 is 16 amino acids. CDR3 coding DNA: TGTGCCAGCAGCTCCTTTGAGGTCTCCTATAATTCACCCCTCCACTTT. Protein sequence: CASSSFEVSYNSPLHF.